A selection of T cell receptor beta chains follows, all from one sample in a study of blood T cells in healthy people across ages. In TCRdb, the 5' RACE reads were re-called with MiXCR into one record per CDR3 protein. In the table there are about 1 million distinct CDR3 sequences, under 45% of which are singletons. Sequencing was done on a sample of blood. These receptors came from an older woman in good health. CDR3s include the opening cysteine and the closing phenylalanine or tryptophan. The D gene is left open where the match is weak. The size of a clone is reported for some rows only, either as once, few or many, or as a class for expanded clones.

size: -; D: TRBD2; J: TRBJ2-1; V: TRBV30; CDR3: CAWSRYGLAVSYNEQFF; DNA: TGTGCCTGGAGCCGTTACGGACTAGCGGTCTCCTACAATGAGCAGTTCTTC
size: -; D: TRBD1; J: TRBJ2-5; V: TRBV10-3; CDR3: CAISRGTETQYF; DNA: TGTGCCATCTCCAGGGGGACAGAGACCCAGTACTTC
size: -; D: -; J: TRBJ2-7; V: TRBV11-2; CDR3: CASSLLVRSSYEQYF; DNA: TGTGCCAGCAGCTTACTGGTCCGGAGCTCCTACGAGCAGTACTTC
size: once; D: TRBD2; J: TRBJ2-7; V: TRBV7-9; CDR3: CASSPSSGRHDEQYF; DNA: TGTGCCAGCAGCCCGTCTAGCGGGAGGCACGACGAGCAGTACTTC
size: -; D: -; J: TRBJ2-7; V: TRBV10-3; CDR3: CAIRNGTLGTYEQYF; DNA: TGTGCCATCAGGAACGGGACCCTAGGAACCTACGAGCAGTACTTC
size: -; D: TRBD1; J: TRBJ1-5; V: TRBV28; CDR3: CASSSWVRDRYNQPQHF; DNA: TGTGCCAGCAGTTCCTGGGTCCGGGACAGATACAATCAGCCCCAGCATTTT
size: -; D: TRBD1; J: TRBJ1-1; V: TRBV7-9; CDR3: CASSLAGDRYNTEAFF; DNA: TGTGCCAGCAGCTTAGCCGGGGACAGATATAACACTGAAGCTTTCTTT
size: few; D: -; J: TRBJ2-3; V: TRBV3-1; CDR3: CASSQDVSPGTDTQYF; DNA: TGTGCCAGCAGCCAAGATGTTAGCCCCGGCACAGATACGCAGTATTTT
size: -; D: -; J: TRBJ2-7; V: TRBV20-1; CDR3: CSADPLLGRSYNEQYF; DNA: TGCAGTGCTGACCCACTTCTAGGTCGCTCCTACAATGAGCAGTACTTC
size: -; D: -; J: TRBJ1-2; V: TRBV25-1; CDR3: CASSSLEGNGYTF; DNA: TGTGCCAGCAGTTCCCTGGAAGGTAATGGCTACACCTTC
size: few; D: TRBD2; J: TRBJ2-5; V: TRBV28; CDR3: CASSPPPASGKETQYF; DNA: TGTGCCAGCAGTCCCCCCCCCGCTAGCGGGAAAGAGACCCAGTACTTC
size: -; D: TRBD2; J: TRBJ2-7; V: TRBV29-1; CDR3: CSVDSIGRLAGGEQYF; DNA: TGCAGCGTTGATTCAATTGGGAGACTAGCGGGGGGTGAGCAGTACTTC
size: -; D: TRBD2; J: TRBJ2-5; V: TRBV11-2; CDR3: CASSSTQGGRATQYF; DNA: TGTGCCAGCAGCTCCACTCAAGGCGGGAGGGCCACCCAGTACTTC
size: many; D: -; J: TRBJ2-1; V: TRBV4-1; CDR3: CASSQGRTSYNEQFF; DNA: TGCGCCAGCAGCCAAGGGAGGACCTCCTACAATGAGCAGTTCTTC
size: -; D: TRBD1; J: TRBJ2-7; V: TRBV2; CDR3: CASRDRAANEQYF; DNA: TGTGCCAGCAGGGACAGGGCTGCCAATGAGCAGTACTTC
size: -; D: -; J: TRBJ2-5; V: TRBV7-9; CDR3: CASSAAGRQETQYF; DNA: TGTGCCAGCAGCGCTGCGGGGCGTCAAGAGACCCAGTACTTC
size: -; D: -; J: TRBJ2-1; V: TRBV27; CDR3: CASRERRTINEQFF; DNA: TGTGCCAGCAGGGAACGACGGACAATCAATGAGCAGTTCTTC
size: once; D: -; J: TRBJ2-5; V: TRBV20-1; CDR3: CSAAGQETQYF; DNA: TGCAGTGCAGCGGGCCAAGAGACCCAGTACTTC